The sequence of this T cell receptor beta chain was determined in a study of T cells in Graves' hyperthyroidism and ophthalmopathy. Trimming cost V 2 bases and J 7 bases, with 9 bases left between them. This CDR3 spans 12 amino acids. Germline lookup yields CDR1 SGHDN and CDR2 FVKESK. Amplification yielded TCR beta CDR3 regions, with RNA transcripts as the source. The HTBI primer set was used in a first-round RT-PCR of the TCR CDR3. TCRdb redid the calling of the multiplex PCR reads with MiXCR, one entry per CDR3 protein. The sample has 530,000 or so distinct CDR3 sequences; around 22% are singletons.

Sequenced sample: blood. V is TRBV14 and J is TRBJ2-7; unclear D gene. This TCR was recovered from a woman aged 30 to 39 with Graves' ophthalmopathy. The CDR3 region has the DNA TGTGCCAGCAGCCAACCCCCGGGTGAGCAGTACTTC. This translates into CASSQPPGEQYF.